This T cell receptor beta chain was recorded in a study of breast tumors, draining lymph nodes, adjacent tissues. General study points: Tumors had less TCR diversity than lymph nodes, more than nontumor tissue.

In this sample, this clonotype turned up many times. Its antigen is not identified. The CDR3 has 14 residues. V lost 4 bases and J lost 7; bases outside the gene matches: 5. TCRdb re-called the multiplex PCR reads with MiXCR, one entry per CDR3 protein. The profile shows about 47,000 distinct CDR3 sequences, approximately 22% of them singletons. The V gene is TRBV12-3 or TRBV12-4, the J gene TRBJ2-3, with 10 bases aligning to TRBD2. The sample was breast tumor tissue. The TCR originated in a female donor with breast cancer. Some clones in this sample may be carry-over from other donors' samples. The CDR3 sequence is CASSSSGGAYTQYF. The CDR3 region has the DNA TGTGCCAGCAGTTCCAGCGGGGGGGCATATACGCAGTATTTT.